Sequencing of this T cell receptor (beta chain) was carried out in a study of cytomegalovirus exposure and HLA in healthy donors. Study details: It was reported in a later analysis that the 95 to 150 validation repertoires used the same platform as the roughly 700 first-cohort repertoires. Study results and limitations: Cytomegalovirus-associated status was assigned to fewer than 200 TCR beta chains. A later analysis found first-cohort TCR clusters tended to co-occur in the approximately 120 validation repertoires.

This clone was seen repeatedly, ten times or more. Its matching antigen is unknown. Germline values: CDR1 SGHVS, CDR2 FQNEAQ. The V end lost 1 base, the J end lost 4 bases, and 8 bases lay between the germline ends. The length of the CDR3 is 14 residues. From the 120-subject validation cohort, which was separate from the approximately 670-subject first cohort, the donors were drawn. The repertoire was sequenced with immunoSEQ multiplex PCR; TCRdb's copy has only in-frame clones and lacks some. Of about 150,000 clones listed, around nine tenths are singletons. The sequencing sample was made of PBMCs. This receptor was identified in a man aged 18 to 29 in good health and CMV-seropositive. This chain joins TRBV7-8 and TRBJ1-5, with D possibly TRBD1 on 5 matching bases. CDR3 sequence: CASSLETENQPQHF. The CDR3 nucleotides are TGTGCCAGCAGCTTAGAGACAGAGAATCAGCCCCAGCATTTT. The full variable domain, in which reference TRBV7-8 and TRBJ1-5 provide the parts outside the CDR3, is GAGVSQSPRYKVAKRGQDVALRCDPISGHVSLFWYQQALGQGPEFLTYFQNEAQLDKSGLPSDRFFAERPEGSVSTLKIQRTQQEDSAVYLCASSLETENQPQHFGDGTRLSIL.